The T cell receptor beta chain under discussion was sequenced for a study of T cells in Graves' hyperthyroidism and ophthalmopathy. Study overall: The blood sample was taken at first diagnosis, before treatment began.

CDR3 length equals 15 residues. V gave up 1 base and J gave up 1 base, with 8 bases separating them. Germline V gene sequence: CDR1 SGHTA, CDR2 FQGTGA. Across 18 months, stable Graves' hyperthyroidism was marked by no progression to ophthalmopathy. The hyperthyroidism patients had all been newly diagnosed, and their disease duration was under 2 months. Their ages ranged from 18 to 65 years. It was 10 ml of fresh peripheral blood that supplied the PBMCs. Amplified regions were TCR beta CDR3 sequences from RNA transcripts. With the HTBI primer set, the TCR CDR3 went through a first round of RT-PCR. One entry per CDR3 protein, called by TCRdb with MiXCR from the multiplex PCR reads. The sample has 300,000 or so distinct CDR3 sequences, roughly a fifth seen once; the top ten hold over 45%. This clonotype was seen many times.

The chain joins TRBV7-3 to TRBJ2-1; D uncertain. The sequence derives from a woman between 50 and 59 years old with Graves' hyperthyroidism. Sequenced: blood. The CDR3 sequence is CASSLKSGSYNEQFF. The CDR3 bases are TGTGCCAGCAGCTTAAAATCCGGGTCCTACAATGAGCAGTTCTTC. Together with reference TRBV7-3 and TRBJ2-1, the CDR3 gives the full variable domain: GAGVSQTPSNKVTEKGKYVELRCDPISGHTALYWYRQSLGQGPEFLIYFQGTGAADDSGLPNDRFFAVRPEGSVSTLKIQRTERGDSAVYLCASSLKSGSYNEQFFGPGTRLTVL.